These T cell receptor beta chains were read from a single sample in a study of blood T cell repertoires in COVID-19. Repertoires were generated with immunoSEQ multiplex PCR, while TCRdb's copy carries only in-frame clones and drops some. The table has some 220,000 clones, about 79% seen once. Source material: peripheral blood. The receptors stem from a man aged 50 to 59 with active or convalescent COVID-19. Both conserved end residues are trimmed from each CDR3.

TRBV6-1	TRBJ2-1	ASSEGLAGRDEQF
TRBV10-3	TRBJ2-1	AITPSLGDEQF
TRBV28	TRBJ1-1	ASSPPGGTEAF
TRBV3-1/TRBV3-2	TRBJ1-1	ASSHLDRDTEAF
TRBV24-1	TRBJ2-5	ATRDRAGETQY
TRBV7-2	TRBJ2-1	ASSLDGGLAGGGNEQF
TRBV7-6	TRBJ1-1	ASSLISNGREAF
TRBV28	TRBJ1-1	ASRGVHGTEAF
TRBV19	TRBJ1-5	ASSLRGYSNQPQH
TRBV7-3	TRBJ2-1	ASSLTGYLAGEDNEQF
TRBV5-1	TRBJ2-7	ASSLSTRGPYEQY
TRBV28	TRBJ2-5	ASSFGGYGFQETQY
TRBV12-3/TRBV12-4	TRBJ1-2	ASSPRQGEGYT
TRBV29-1	TRBJ1-1	SANREISTEAF
TRBV5-6	TRBJ2-2	ASSLYNVFGELF
TRBV7-2	TRBJ2-7	ASSLVGSGYEQY
TRBV4-1	TRBJ2-7	ASSLGQGSYEQY
TRBV29-1	TRBJ1-2	SARQGGNYGYT
TRBV7-8	TRBJ2-6	ASSPGEVGRGANVLT
TRBV19	TRBJ1-5	ASSPWDSLNQPQH
TRBV6-5	TRBJ1-2	ASSYSPGFHGYT
TRBV27	TRBJ1-1	ATPGGVMNTEAF
TRBV9	TRBJ2-3	ASSVGAGMGGGQSDTQY
TRBV5-6	TRBJ1-2	ASSKNRAYYGYT
TRBV7-9	TRBJ2-7	ASSLPRTGGGEQY
TRBV2	TRBJ1-1	ASTEQGSNTEAF
TRBV19	TRBJ2-3	ASSILTGIDTQY
TRBV15	TRBJ2-3	ATSREKGGITDTQY
TRBV7-2	TRBJ2-1	ASSLELAGGEQF
TRBV7-3	TRBJ2-3	ASSPTGGSYDTQY
TRBV6-6	TRBJ2-6	ASSYRGGTGANVLT
TRBV19	TRBJ2-5	ASSLGTGSPQETQY
TRBV7-8	TRBJ2-7	ASSLSYEQY
TRBV15	TRBJ2-7	ATSRDLREPYEQY
TRBV6-2/TRBV6-3	TRBJ1-5	ASSPGGGRGKGNQPQH